Each of the 29 T cell receptor beta chains below was sequenced from the same sample in a study of metastatic and nonmetastatic thyroid tumors. TCRdb reprocessed the PCR reads using MiXCR. The sample has about 30,000 clones, around a quarter seen once. Thyroid surgery was performed in patients who had received no treatment beforehand. The specimen sequenced was blood. These receptors all come from a female donor with papillary thyroid cancer or a benign thyroid nodule (not recorded which). Some clones in this sample may be carry-over from other donors' samples.

There are many counts of this clone. The J gene is TRBJ2-7, the V gene TRBV7-9; D is undetermined. The germline gives CDR1 SEHNR, CDR2 FQNEAQ (reference sequence). V was shortened by 1 base and J by 1 base, with 8 bases between the two germline ends. This CDR3 comprises 14 residues. This CDR3 is CASSLEAESYEQYF. CDR3 sequence (DNA): TGTGCCAGCAGCTTAGAGGCGGAATCCTACGAGCAGTACTTC.

This clone is labeled as medium-sized. The chain carries TRBV6-6 and TRBJ2-7; D gene unclear. The CDR3 length is 16 residues. CDR1 MNHNY and CDR2 SVGAGI come from the germline V gene (reference sequence). V lost 0 bases and J lost 1, with 13 bases in between. CDR3 sequence: CASSYSIRIYSYEQYF. The CDR3 bases are TGTGCCAGCAGTTACTCGATCCGAATTTATTCCTACGAGCAGTACTTC.

This clone was counted many times. Other DNA sequences in the sample encode the same CDR3. V and J are TRBV12-3 or TRBV12-4 and TRBJ2-2; tentatively, D is TRBD2 (5 bases). V shed 9 bases and J shed 4 bases, with 15 bases lying between them. The length of the CDR3 is 14 residues. CDR3 DNA sequence: TGTGCCAGTACTTACGTCCGGGGCACCGGGGAGCTGTTTTTT. It specifies CASTYVRGTGELFF.

This clone appeared many times. The V and J genes are TRBV3-1 and TRBJ2-1; TRBD1 is a possible D gene (6 bases). The CDR3 contains 13 residues. In germline, CDR1 is LGHDT, CDR2 YNNKEL (reference sequence). V lost 1 base and J 10 bases, leaving 11 bases between the germline ends. The CDR3 DNA reads as TGTGCCAGCAGCCAAGTTCAGAGGGGGGAGCAGTTCTTC. Protein product: CASSQVQRGEQFF.

This clone has a count of ten or more. The DNA of the CDR3 is TGTGCCAGCAGAGACGTCCTAGCGGGAGGGCCCGGTGAGCAGTTCTTC. Translated: CASRDVLAGGPGEQFF. The rearrangement links TRBV6-2 or TRBV6-3 to TRBJ2-1; 12 bases line up with TRBD2. The germline V gene encodes CDR1 MNHEY and CDR2 SVGEGT. CDR3 length equals 16 residues. Trimming at V came to 6 bases and at J to 9 bases, leaving 12 bases not matched to a gene.

This clone came up many times. V and J are TRBV7-9 and TRBJ2-1, with a weak D call TRBD1 (6 bases). The CDR3 extends over 16 amino acids. V was trimmed by 1 base and J by 8 bases, leaving 18 bases between them. Looked up from germline, CDR1 is SEHNR and CDR2 is FQNEAQ (reference sequence). The CDR3 spells CASSLGPGGQGYEQFF. The CDR3 DNA follows: TGTGCCAGCAGCTTAGGGCCGGGCGGCCAGGGGTATGAGCAGTTCTTC.

This clone appeared many times. The chain has TRBV20-1 and TRBJ2-7; 10 nucleotides line up with TRBD2. The CDR3 runs 14 residues. Germline values: CDR1 DFQATT, CDR2 SNEGSKA (reference sequence). Trimming took 4 bases from V and 3 from J; bases not matched to a gene: 6. CDR3 protein: CSAIGLADDYEQYF. CDR3 sequence (DNA): TGCAGTGCTATCGGACTAGCGGACGACTACGAGCAGTACTTC.

The V call is TRBV9, the J call TRBJ2-1; 11 bases agree with TRBD2. V was clipped by 2 bases and J by 5 bases; unmatched bases: 6. The CDR3 has 16 amino acids. CDR1 SGDLS and CDR2 YYNGEE come from the germline V gene. The CDR3 DNA reads TGTGCCAGCAGCGTGGGGCTGGGACTAGCGGACAATGAGCAGTTCTTC. Translated, it gives CASSVGLGLADNEQFF.

The chain links TRBV11-2 to TRBJ2-2; D may be TRBD1 (5 bases). This CDR3 has 14 amino acids. CDR1 SGHAT and CDR2 FQNNGV come from the germline V gene. V lost 7 bases to trimming and J lost 5 bases, with 14 bases between them. The CDR3 is CASKRGMETGELFF. CDR3 bases: TGTGCCAGCAAAAGGGGAATGGAAACCGGGGAGCTGTTTTTT.

This clone was counted between two and nine times. This may be a read error, as it is one base from a much larger clone. V and J are TRBV19 and TRBJ2-3, with no clear D. Trimming left V 10 bases short and J 4 bases short, with 12 bases between. Germline V gene data show CDR1 as LNHDA and CDR2 as SQIVND (reference sequence). This CDR3 region has 12 residues. The CDR3 DNA follows: TGTGCCACCTCTACGGACGCAGATACGCAGTATTTT. Protein product: CATSTDADTQYF. Supplemented by reference TRBV19 and TRBJ2-3, the full variable domain reads DGGITQSPKYLFRKEGQNVTLSCEQNLNHDAMYWYRQDPGQGLRLIYYSQIVNDFQKGDIAEGYSVSREKKESFPLTVTSAQKNPTAFYLCATSTDADTQYFGPGTRLTVL.

Ten or more counts support this clone. The gene calls are TRBV5-1 and TRBJ1-1; D might be TRBD1 (5 bases). This CDR3 comprises 14 residues. Germline assignment: CDR1 SGHRS and CDR2 YFSETQ. Trimming took off 1 base at V and 11 bases at J, with 18 bases between the two ends. The CDR3 bases are TGCGCCAGCAGCTTGAGGGGCGGAGGGGTGGGTGCTTTCTTT. The encoded protein is CASSLRGGGVGAFF.

This clone was counted at least ten times. The junction and the germline gene differ at one end; a read error may be behind it. This same CDR3 is encoded by further DNA sequences in the sample. The rearrangement uses TRBV5-1 and TRBJ2-3, with D uncertain. From germline, CDR1 is SGHRS and CDR2 YFSETQ. CDR3 length: 14 amino acids. Here the CDR3 DNA reads TGCGCCAGCAGCTATCTTATAGGCACAGATACGCAATATTTT. Translated, it gives CASSYLIGTDTQYF. The full variable domain, rest sourced from reference TRBV5-1 and TRBJ2-3, is KAGVTQTPRYLIKTRGQQVTLSCSPISGHRSVSWYQQTPGQGLQFLFEYFSETQRNKGNFPGRFSGRQFSNSRSEMNVSTLELGDSALYLCASSYLIGTDTQYFGPGTRLTVL.

This clone is medium-sized (0.01 to 0.1%) in the sample. V and J are TRBV6-1 and TRBJ2-1; the match to TRBD2 covers 14 bases. Unmatched junction bases numbered 4, after V lost 6 bases and J lost 6 bases. This CDR3 has 15 amino acids. Germline V CDR1 and CDR2: MNHNS, SASEGT. The CDR3 reads CASSRGTSGSNEQFF. In DNA form, the CDR3 reads TGTGCCAGCAGCAGGGGGACTAGCGGGAGCAATGAGCAGTTCTTC.

This clone was seen at least ten times. The final CDR3 position lacks the conserved phenylalanine or tryptophan, pointing to a likely read error. The DNA is omitted, as the CDR3 cannot be located on it reliably, and the CDR3 follows TCRdb's listing. The chain is built from TRBV7-9 and TRBJ1-2; the D segment call TRBD1 is taken from the table without a DNA check. Germline values: CDR1 SEHNR, CDR2 FQNEAQ (reference sequence). The CDR3 comprises 9 residues, both ends counted. The CDR3 loop is CASSFPGQG.

In regard to this clone: The junction departs from germline at one end; a sequencing error may be responsible. The chain joins TRBV20-1 to TRBJ1-5; D gene ambiguous. The CDR3 is 13 amino acids. CDR1 and CDR2 (germline): DFQATT, SNEGSKA (reference sequence). CDR3 amino acids: CSATTWDYHPQHF. The CDR3 DNA reads TGCAGTGCTACGACATGGGATTATCATCCCCAGCATTTT.

The CDR3 DNA is TGTGCCAGCAGCCCTAGATATAACACCGGGGAGCTGTTTTTT. This translates into CASSPRYNTGELFF. The rearrangement joins TRBV11-2 to TRBJ2-2; D ambiguous. The germline V and J ends were trimmed by 5 bases and 2 bases, with 9 bases remaining between them. CDR1 and CDR2 (germline): SGHAT, FQNNGV. This CDR3 spans 14 amino acids.

This clone was counted at least ten times. The chain has TRBV7-2 and TRBJ2-1; 8 bases align to TRBD1. From germline, CDR1 is SGHTA and CDR2 FQGNSA. The trim removed 7 bases at V and 4 bases at J, leaving 6 bases unmatched. This CDR3 has 14 amino acids. The CDR3 region has the DNA TGTGCCAGCAAACTGGACAGGGAGTACAATGAGCAGTTCTTC. Amino acids: CASKLDREYNEQFF. Together with reference TRBV7-2 and TRBJ2-1, the CDR3 gives the full variable domain: GAGVSQSPSNKVTEKGKDVELRCDPISGHTALYWYRQSLGQGLEFLIYFQGNSAPDKSGLPSDRFSAERTGGSVSTLTIQRTQQEDSAVYLCASKLDREYNEQFFGPGTRLTVL.

V usage is TRBV28 and J usage is TRBJ2-1; D perhaps matches TRBD2 (6 bases). The germline gives CDR1 MDHEN, CDR2 SYDVKM. Trimming left V 6 bases short and J 7 bases short, with 19 bases between. This CDR3 has 15 amino acids. CDR3 residues: CASRFDTGLKNEQFF. CDR3 DNA: TGTGCCAGCAGGTTTGACACGGGACTTAAAAATGAGCAGTTCTTC.

This clone was picked up many times. This chain joins TRBV7-2 and TRBJ2-7; D remains unclear. CDR1 is SGHTA and CDR2 is FQGNSA in the germline V gene. The CDR3 loop spans 12 amino acids. The V end lost 5 bases, the J end lost 3 bases, and 8 bases lay between the germline ends. CDR3 coding DNA: TGTGCCAGCAGCCCGATAAACTACGAGCAGTACTTC. Translating gives CASSPINYEQYF. Variable domain in full (rest from reference TRBV7-2 and TRBJ2-7): GAGVSQSPSNKVTEKGKDVELRCDPISGHTALYWYRQSLGQGLEFLIYFQGNSAPDKSGLPSDRFSAERTGGSVSTLTIQRTQQEDSAVYLCASSPINYEQYFGPGTRLTVT.

By share, this clone counts as medium-sized. The rearrangement uses TRBV11-2 and TRBJ2-7; D gene unclear. This CDR3 contains 13 residues. Germline V lookup: CDR1 SGHAT, CDR2 FQNNGV. With 0 bases removed from V and 0 bases from J, the gap between germline ends came to 3 bases. Here the CDR3 reads CASSLDSSYEQYF. The CDR3 DNA reads TGTGCCAGCAGCTTAGACAGCTCCTACGAGCAGTACTTC.

Comment on this clone: A much larger clonotype is one base distant, so this may be a read error. This chain connects TRBV5-4 to TRBJ1-1; the D gene is possibly TRBD1 (6 bases). The CDR3 is 13 residues long. CDR1 and CDR2 (germline): SGHNT, YYREEE (reference sequence). The CDR3 protein is CASSFQGNNEAFF. CDR3 coding DNA: TGTGCCAGCAGCTTTCAGGGGAACAATGAAGCTTTCTTT.

The chain carries TRBV7-8 and TRBJ1-5; D not resolved. V gave up 2 bases and J gave up 1 base, with 15 bases separating them. Per the germline V gene, CDR1 is SGHVS and CDR2 is FQNEAQ. The CDR3 is 17 amino acids. This CDR3 reads CASSLSCWPESNQPQHF. The CDR3 coding sequence is TGTGCCAGCAGCTTATCCTGTTGGCCCGAGAGCAATCAGCCCCAGCATTTT.

This clone was picked up many times. The chain recombines TRBV24-1 with TRBJ1-2; D may be TRBD1 (5 bases). Germline V lookup: CDR1 KGHDR, CDR2 SFDVKD. The CDR3 has 11 amino acids. V lost 2 bases to trimming and J lost 8 bases, with 5 bases between them. CDR3 DNA: TGTGCCACCAGTGATTGGGGGGGCTACACCTTC. It specifies CATSDWGGYTF.

The chain is built from TRBV18 and TRBJ2-7; no firm D call. Trimming shortened V by 3 bases and J by 0 bases, and 12 bases separated the two germline ends. Germline loops: CDR1 KGHSH, CDR2 LQKENI. This CDR3 has 15 amino acids. The DNA for the CDR3 is TGTGCCAGCTCACCTTGGTCGGCCAACTCCTACGAGCAGTACTTC. It encodes CASSPWSANSYEQYF.

This clone has ten or more counts. The rearrangement joins TRBV11-3 to TRBJ2-1, with 9 bases fitting TRBD1. J was trimmed by 7 bases and V by 4 bases; bases with no gene match: 2. This CDR3 spans 13 amino acids. Germline V gives CDR1 SGHNT, CDR2 YENEEA. The CDR3 loop is CASSSGQGNEQFF. The CDR3 DNA reads TGTGCCAGCAGCTCCGGACAGGGGAATGAGCAGTTCTTC. Variable domain in full (rest from reference TRBV11-3 and TRBJ2-1): EAGVVQSPRYKIIEKKQPVAFWCNPISGHNTLYWYLQNLGQGPELLIRYENEEAVDDSQLPKDRFSAERLKGVDSTLKIQPAELGDSAVYLCASSSGQGNEQFFGPGTRLTVL.

The sample holds many counts of this clone. The J gene is TRBJ2-7, the V gene TRBV19; TRBD2 matches 9 bases. The CDR3 loop spans 15 amino acids. The germline gives CDR1 LNHDA, CDR2 SQIVND (reference sequence). J lost 3 bases, V lost 7 bases, and 10 bases had no gene match. For the CDR3, the DNA is TGTGCCAGTATTGGGGGCGGGAGGGAAGTCTACGAGCAGTACTTC. As protein: CASIGGGREVYEQYF.

This clone was counted a few times. Other DNA sequences in this specimen translate into the identical CDR3. The chain recombines TRBV2 with TRBJ2-7; D remains unclear. The CDR3 contains 12 residues. V lost 11 bases and J lost 2, with 13 bases in between. Germline assignment: CDR1 SNHLY and CDR2 FYNNEI. Here the CDR3 DNA reads TGTGCCGGCGGTCGGTCTACCTACGAGCAGTACTTC. This codes for CAGGRSTYEQYF.

Concerning this clone itself: Germline and junction disagree at one end, which may indicate a read error. The genes are TRBV19 and TRBJ2-2; 7 bases align to TRBD1. This CDR3 contains 16 residues. Germline CDR1 reads LNHDA; CDR2 reads SQIVND (reference sequence). The CDR3 DNA reads as TGTGCCTGTAGTCCAGCCGGGACAGCGAACACCGGCGAGCTGTTTTTT. It translates to CACSPAGTANTGELFF.

The J gene is TRBJ2-2, the V gene TRBV5-1, with D unclear. V dropped 4 bases and J dropped 4 bases, with 11 bases sitting between them. This CDR3 is 14 amino acids long. Per the germline V gene, CDR1 is SGHRS and CDR2 is YFSETQ. The chain's CDR3 is CASSLGIGTGELFF. Written as DNA, the CDR3 is TGCGCCAGCAGCCTGGGGATAGGCACCGGGGAGCTGTTTTTT.